These 12 T cell receptor beta chains came from one sample sequenced in a study of blood T cell repertoires in COVID-19. Profiling relied on immunoSEQ multiplex PCR, and the TCRdb table lists in-frame clones only, not all of them. The sample yields around 200,000 clones, about 91% seen once. Input material: PBMCs or T cells enriched from blood (not recorded which). Receptors originate from a woman under 30 who had recovered from COVID-19.

To note about this clone: Relative to the germline gene, one junction end is altered; a read error may explain this. This chain uses TRBV5-4 with TRBJ2-7; 9 nucleotides align to TRBD1. The germline V gene has CDR1 SGHNT and CDR2 YYREEE (reference sequence). This CDR3 is 14 amino acids long. The CDR3 sequence: CASRYNRGRMQEVF. In nucleotides, the CDR3 is TGTGCCAGCAGATACAACAGGGGGCGGATGCAGGAAGTATTC.

The genes are TRBV10-3 and TRBJ2-1, with a tentative D call TRBD2 (5 bases). Germline V CDR1 and CDR2: ENHRY, SYGVKD. V was pared by 5 bases and J by 7 bases, with 12 bases between. The CDR3 is 13 amino acids. The CDR3 loop reads CAISKVQRNEQFF. The CDR3, as DNA: TGTGCCATCAGTAAGGTCCAGCGGAATGAGCAGTTCTTC.

J is TRBJ2-7 and V is TRBV11-1; possible D gene TRBD1, 6 bases. Trimming shortened V by 2 bases and J by 6 bases, and 8 bases separated the two germline ends. CDR1 is SGHAT, CDR2 FQDESV, per germline (reference sequence). The CDR3 length is 12 residues. The CDR3: CASSLTGSEQYF. As DNA, the CDR3 is TGTGCCAGCAGCTTAACAGGGAGCGAGCAGTACTTC.

The chain uses TRBV3-1 (or the pseudogene TRBV3-2) and TRBJ2-1, with TRBD2 as a possible D gene (6 bases). Looked up from germline, CDR1 is LGHDT and CDR2 is YNNKEL (reference sequence). V was pared by 5 bases and J by 6 bases, with 14 bases between. The CDR3 sequence is 14 residues long. CDR3 nucleotides: TGTGCCAGCAGCTGGGTTGGGACTGCCAATGAGCAGTTCTTC. Translating gives CASSWVGTANEQFF.

The V gene is TRBV7-8, the J gene TRBJ1-5; 10 bases are shared with TRBD1. Germline loops: CDR1 SGHVS, CDR2 FQNEAQ. The CDR3 is 16 amino acids. V was pared by 3 bases and J by 2 bases, with 4 bases of the junction left unmatched. The CDR3 sequence: CASSLTGGIGNQPQHF. DNA of the CDR3: TGTGCCAGCAGCTTGACAGGGGGCATAGGCAATCAGCCCCAGCATTTT.

The chain couples TRBV9 to TRBJ2-7; 7 nucleotides align to TRBD2. Per the germline V gene, CDR1 is SGDLS and CDR2 is YYNGEE. The CDR3 has 18 residues. V lost 4 bases and J lost 1; bases outside the gene matches: 17. As DNA, the CDR3 is TGTGCCAGCAGCCGTAAACAATTACAGGAGCGGGGATCCTACGAGCAGTACTTC. It encodes CASSRKQLQERGSYEQYF.

The CDR3 loop reads CASSLNRFGQPQHF. DNA for the CDR3: TGTGCCAGCAGTTTAAATCGGTTCGGTCAGCCCCAGCATTTT. This chain links TRBV27 with TRBJ1-5; no firm D call. Germline V gives CDR1 MNHEY, CDR2 SMNVEV (reference sequence). The CDR3 sequence is 14 residues long. Deletions cut 2 bases from V and 6 bases from J, with 11 bases between.

The chain joins TRBV10-3 to TRBJ1-1; 8 bases are shared with TRBD1. Trimming at V came to 5 bases and at J to 4 bases, leaving 0 bases not matched to a gene. The V gene's germline CDR1 is ENHRY and CDR2 SYGVKD. This CDR3 has 12 amino acids. Written as DNA, the CDR3 is TGTGCCATCAGTACAGGGGGCACTGAAGCTTTCTTT. The encoded protein is CAISTGGTEAFF.

The chain carries TRBV5-1 and TRBJ2-1, with TRBD1 identical over 7 bases. Looked up from germline, CDR1 is SGHRS and CDR2 is YFSETQ. CDR3 size: 15 residues. V trimming: 0 bases; J trimming: 0 bases; junction bases outside the gene matches: 0. The CDR3 loop is CASSLGDSSYNEQFF. The CDR3 bases are TGCGCCAGCAGCTTGGGGGACAGCTCCTACAATGAGCAGTTCTTC. Complete variable domain (other parts from reference TRBV5-1 and TRBJ2-1): KAGVTQTPRYLIKTRGQQVTLSCSPISGHRSVSWYQQTPGQGLQFLFEYFSETQRNKGNFPGRFSGRQFSNSRSEMNVSTLELGDSALYLCASSLGDSSYNEQFFGPGTRLTVL.

This clone appeared a few times. The chain is built from TRBV19 and TRBJ1-1, with TRBD1 matching 8 bases. J was trimmed by 4 bases and V by 3 bases; bases with no gene match: 7. The CDR3 contains 15 residues. Germline V gives CDR1 LNHDA, CDR2 SQIVND (reference sequence). The CDR3, as DNA: TGTGCCAGTAGTATTCGCCAGGGGGCGCCCACTGAAGCTTTCTTT. Residues: CASSIRQGAPTEAFF.

This clone occurred once. The V call is TRBV19, the J call TRBJ2-1, with 9 positions matching TRBD2. V shed 6 bases, J shed 3 bases, and the junction held 6 bases outside the gene matches. The germline V gene has CDR1 LNHDA and CDR2 SQIVND (reference sequence). The CDR3 is 15 residues long. The CDR3 nucleotides read TGTGCCAGTAGCCCCGGGACTAGCAGCTACAATGAGCAGTTCTTC. Residues: CASSPGTSSYNEQFF. The full variable domain, in which reference TRBV19 and TRBJ2-1 provide the parts outside the CDR3, is DGGITQSPKYLFRKEGQNVTLSCEQNLNHDAMYWYRQDPGQGLRLIYYSQIVNDFQKGDIAEGYSVSREKKESFPLTVTSAQKNPTAFYLCASSPGTSSYNEQFFGPGTRLTVL.

V and J are TRBV28 and TRBJ1-2; 7 bases are a match to TRBD1. Losses at the gene ends were 4 bases for V and 6 bases for J; bases not matched to a gene: 11. This CDR3 has 15 residues. From germline, CDR1 is MDHEN and CDR2 SYDVKM. The CDR3 nucleotides read TGTGCCAGCAGTTCTCCGGTGACAGGGTTCCATGGCTACACCTTC. It specifies CASSSPVTGFHGYTF.